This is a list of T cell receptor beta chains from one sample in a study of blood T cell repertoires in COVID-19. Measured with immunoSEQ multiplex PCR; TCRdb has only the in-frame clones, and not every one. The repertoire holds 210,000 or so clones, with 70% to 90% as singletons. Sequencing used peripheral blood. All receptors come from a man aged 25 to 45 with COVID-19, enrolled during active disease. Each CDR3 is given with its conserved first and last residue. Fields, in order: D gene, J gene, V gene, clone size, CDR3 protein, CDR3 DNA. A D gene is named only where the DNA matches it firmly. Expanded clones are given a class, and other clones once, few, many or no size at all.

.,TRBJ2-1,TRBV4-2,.,CASSQDNNEQFF,TGTGCCAGCAGCCAAGACAACAATGAGCAGTTCTTC
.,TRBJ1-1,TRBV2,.,CASRSDRNTEAFF,TGTGCCAGCAGATCCGACAGGAACACTGAAGCTTTCTTT
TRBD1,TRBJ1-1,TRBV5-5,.,CASSGSGQGQAEAFF,TGTGCCAGCAGCGGATCGGGACAGGGGCAGGCTGAAGCTTTCTTT
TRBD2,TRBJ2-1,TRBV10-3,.,CAILAGGRFNNEQFF,TGTGCCATCTTAGCGGGGGGGCGTTTTAACAATGAGCAGTTCTTC
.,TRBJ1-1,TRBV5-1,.,CASSLSGGGLNTEAFF,TGCGCCAGCAGCTTGTCGGGAGGTGGACTCAACACTGAAGCTTTCTTT
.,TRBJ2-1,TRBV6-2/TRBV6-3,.,CASSPAGEQFF,TGTGCCAGCAGTCCGGCAGGGGAGCAGTTCTTC
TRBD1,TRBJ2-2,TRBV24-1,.,CAHPAQGQGSRGELFF,TGTGCCCACCCCGCGCAAGGACAGGGTTCCCGCGGGGAGCTGTTTTTT
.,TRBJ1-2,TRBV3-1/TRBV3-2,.,CASRALGGGGGYTF,TGTGCCAGCAGGGCCTTGGGAGGTGGAGGTGGCTACACCTTC
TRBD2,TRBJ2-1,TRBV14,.,CASSRRRAGGYNEQFF,TGTGCCAGCAGCCGGAGGCGCGCGGGAGGGTACAATGAGCAGTTCTTC
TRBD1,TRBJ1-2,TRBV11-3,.,CASSLSDRGGYTF,TGTGCCAGCAGCTTATCGGACAGGGGTGGCTACACCTTC
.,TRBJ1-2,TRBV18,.,CASSPPISQGDHGYTF,TGTGCCAGCTCACCACCGATCTCACAGGGAGATCATGGCTACACCTTC
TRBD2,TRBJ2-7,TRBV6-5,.,CASSYSPGLAGYEQYF,TGTGCCAGCAGTTACTCGCCGGGACTAGCGGGGTACGAGCAGTACTTC
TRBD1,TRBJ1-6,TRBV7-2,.,CASSSDRGRNSPLHF,TGTGCCAGCAGCTCGGACAGGGGGCGAAATTCACCCCTCCACTTT
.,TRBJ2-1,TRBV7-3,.,CASSSLVGRGTEQFF,TGTGCCAGCAGCTCTTTAGTAGGCCGCGGCACTGAGCAGTTCTTC
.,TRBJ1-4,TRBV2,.,CASSVNRNEKLFF,TGTGCCAGCAGTGTAAACAGGAATGAAAAACTGTTTTTT
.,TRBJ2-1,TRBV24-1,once,CAIASARLHEQFF,TGTGCCATCGCATCTGCTAGGTTGCATGAGCAGTTCTTC
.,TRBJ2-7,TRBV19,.,CASSINRDPHEQYF,TGTGCCAGTAGTATTAACAGGGACCCCCACGAGCAGTACTTC
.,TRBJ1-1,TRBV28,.,CASSFMWGGNTEAFF,TGTGCCAGCAGTTTCATGTGGGGCGGAAACACTGAAGCTTTCTTT
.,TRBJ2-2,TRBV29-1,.,CSARTGTGELFF,TGCAGCGCTCGGACGGGAACCGGGGAGCTGTTTTTT
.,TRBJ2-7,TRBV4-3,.,CASSLPLLQDYEQYF,TGCGCCAGCAGCCTTCCCCTTTTGCAGGATTACGAGCAGTACTTC
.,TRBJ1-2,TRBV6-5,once,CASSYSVLREAYGYTF,TGTGCCAGCAGTTACAGCGTACTCAGGGAGGCCTATGGCTACACCTTC
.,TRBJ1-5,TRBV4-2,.,CASSQIQGGNQPQHF,TGTGCCAGCAGCCAAATACAGGGAGGGAATCAGCCCCAGCATTTT
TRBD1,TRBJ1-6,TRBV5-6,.,CASRTGSGDRGESLHF,TGTGCCAGCAGGACCGGATCGGGGGACAGGGGGGAATCCCTCCACTTT
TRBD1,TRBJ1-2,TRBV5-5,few,CASSWVGTGGGYTF,TGTGCCAGCAGCTGGGTCGGGACAGGTGGCGGCTACACCTTC
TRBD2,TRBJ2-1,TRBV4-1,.,CASSQVERESEQFF,TGCGCCAGCAGCCAAGTAGAGCGGGAGTCTGAGCAGTTCTTC
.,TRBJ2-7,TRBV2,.,CASSPDRTPYEQYF,TGTGCCAGCAGTCCTGACAGGACCCCCTACGAGCAGTACTTC
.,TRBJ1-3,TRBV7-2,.,CASSLTGSSGNTIYF,TGTGCCAGCAGTCTAACAGGAAGCTCTGGAAACACCATATATTTT
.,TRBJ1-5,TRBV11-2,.,CASSFNMASPQHF,TGTGCCAGCAGCTTTAATATGGCATCGCCCCAGCATTTT
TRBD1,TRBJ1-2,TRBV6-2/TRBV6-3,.,CASSPGQRSYGYTF,TGTGCCAGCAGTCCGGGACAGCGAAGCTATGGCTACACCTTC
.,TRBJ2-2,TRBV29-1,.,CSVQNTGELFF,TGCAGCGTTCAGAACACCGGGGAGCTGTTTTTT
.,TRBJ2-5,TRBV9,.,CASSVGASRRALEETQYF,TGTGCCAGCAGCGTAGGGGCTAGCAGGAGGGCCCTGGAGGAGACCCAGTACTTC
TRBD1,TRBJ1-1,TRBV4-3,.,CASSQDGPGTGANTEAFF,TGCGCCAGCAGCCAAGATGGGCCCGGGACAGGGGCGAACACTGAAGCTTTCTTT
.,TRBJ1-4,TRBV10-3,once,CAISESGEPGEKLFF,TGTGCCATCAGTGAGTCGGGAGAGCCGGGGGAAAAACTGTTTTTT
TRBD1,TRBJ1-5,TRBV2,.,CASHGTGKNQPQHF,TGTGCCAGCCACGGGACAGGGAAAAATCAGCCCCAGCATTTT
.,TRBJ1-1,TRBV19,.,CARLDYSSLNTEAFF,TGTGCCAGATTAGATTACAGTTCGTTGAACACTGAAGCTTTCTTT
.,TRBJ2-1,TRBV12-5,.,CASGLGANNEQFF,TGTGCTAGTGGTTTGGGGGCTAACAATGAGCAGTTCTTC
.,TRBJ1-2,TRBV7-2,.,CASSLDSPYGYTF,TGTGCCAGCAGCCTGGACAGCCCCTATGGCTACACCTTC
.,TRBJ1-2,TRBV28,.,CASLSGINIYGYTF,TGTGCCAGCCTGTCAGGGATTAACATCTATGGCTACACCTTC
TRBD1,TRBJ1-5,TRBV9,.,CASSVSGTGYQPQHF,TGTGCCAGCAGCGTGTCCGGGACAGGGTACCAGCCCCAGCATTTT
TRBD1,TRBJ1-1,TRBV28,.,CASRQDRGPNTEAFF,TGTGCCAGCAGGCAAGACAGGGGGCCAAACACTGAAGCTTTCTTT
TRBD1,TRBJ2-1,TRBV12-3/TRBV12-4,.,CASSLQTGEQFF,TGTGCCAGCAGCCTTCAGACAGGGGAGCAGTTCTTC
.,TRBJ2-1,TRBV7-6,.,CASSLIQGTGNEQFF,TGTGCCAGCAGCTTAATTCAGGGAACGGGCAATGAGCAGTTCTTC
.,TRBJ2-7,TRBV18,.,CASSPAGFYEQYF,TGTGCCAGCTCACCGGCAGGGTTCTACGAGCAGTACTTC
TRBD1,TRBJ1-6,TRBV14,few,CASSQVRGNNSPLHF,TGTGCCAGCAGCCAAGTCAGGGGGAATAATTCACCCCTCCACTTT
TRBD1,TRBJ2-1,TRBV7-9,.,CASRRQGGDNEQFF,TGTGCCAGCAGAAGACAGGGGGGTGACAATGAGCAGTTCTTC
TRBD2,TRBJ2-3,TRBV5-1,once,CASSLGTSGTTDTQYF,TGCGCCAGCAGCTTGGGTACTAGCGGGACTACAGATACGCAGTATTTT
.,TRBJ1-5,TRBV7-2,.,CASSLNQGNNQPQHF,TGTGCCAGCAGCTTAAACCAGGGAAACAATCAGCCCCAGCATTTT
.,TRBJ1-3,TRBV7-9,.,CASSLILRGSGNTIYF,TGTGCCAGCAGCTTGATCCTCCGGGGTTCTGGAAACACCATATATTTT
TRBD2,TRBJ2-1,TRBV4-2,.,CASSPTSGRNNEQFF,TGTGCCAGCAGCCCGACTAGCGGGAGGAATAATGAGCAGTTCTTC
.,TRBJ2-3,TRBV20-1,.,CSARQADTQYF,TGCAGTGCTAGGCAGGCAGATACGCAGTATTTT
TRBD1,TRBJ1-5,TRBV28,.,CASTAGGQSNQPQHF,TGTGCCAGCACCGCGGGGGGACAGAGCAATCAGCCCCAGCATTTT
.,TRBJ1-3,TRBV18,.,CASSPPVRGAYGNTIYF,TGTGCCAGCTCACCACCGGTCCGGGGGGCCTATGGAAACACCATATATTTT
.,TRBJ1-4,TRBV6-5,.,CASSFPGEKLFF,TGTGCCAGCAGTTTTCCGGGGGAAAAACTGTTTTTT